This is a list of T cell receptor beta chains from one sample in a study of patients and donors after allogeneic stem cell transplantation. MiXCR, run by TCRdb on the RT-PCR reads, gives a single entry per CDR3 protein. The sample has roughly 940,000 distinct CDR3 sequences, under 20% seen once. Sample: blood, either unsorted or a sorted T cell fraction (not recorded which). All receptors come from a human donor who was either an allogeneic HSCT recipient or a stem cell or donor lymphocyte infusion donor (not recorded which). It is not recorded whose cells these are; they may come from a transplant donor. CDR3s include the opening cysteine and the closing phenylalanine or tryptophan. D genes are given only for firm matches. Some rows have no size entry. The others give once, few or many, or a class for an expanded clone.

d_call clone_size j_call v_call cdr3_nt cdr3_aa
NA few TRBJ2-6 TRBV5-1 TGCGCCAGCAGCATATACAGGGCTGGGGCCAACGTCCTGACTTTC CASSIYRAGANVLTF
NA NA TRBJ2-5 TRBV10-2 TGCGCCAGTGTCGACGCTTTGGGTGAGGAGACCCAGTACTTC CASVDALGEETQYF
TRBD2 few TRBJ2-1 TRBV7-2 TGTGCCAGCAGCTTAGCCAGGACTAGCGGGAGGGTTCGAGGGTTCTTC CASSLARTSGRVRGFF
NA NA TRBJ1-6 TRBV5-1 TGCGCCAGCAGCTTGGAGAGTAGGAATTCACCCCTCCACTTT CASSLESRNSPLHF
TRBD2 NA TRBJ2-3 TRBV29-1 TGCAGCGTAGCCGGGACTAGCGGTACGAAGGCAGATACGCAGTATTTT CSVAGTSGTKADTQYF
NA NA TRBJ1-1 TRBV19 TGTGCCAGTAGTATACTCCCCGGATATCGAAGGGGAGTCACTGAAGCTTTCTTT CASSILPGYRRGVTEAFF
NA many TRBJ2-1 TRBV20-1 TGCAGTGCTAGAGAACAGGGTGGCGGCAATGAGCAGTTCTTC CSAREQGGGNEQFF
NA NA TRBJ1-4 TRBV20-1 TGCAGTGCTAGGGACCGAAAACGCGGTGAAAAACTGTTTTTT CSARDRKRGEKLFF
NA once TRBJ2-1 TRBV6-2/TRBV6-3 TGTGCCAGCAGCACCTCTCGGACAGACATTACCTACAATGAGCAGTTCTTC CASSTSRTDITYNEQFF
NA NA TRBJ2-7 TRBV7-8 TGTGCCAGCAGCTCCACAGGGTTCGAACACGAGCAGTACTTC CASSSTGFEHEQYF
NA few TRBJ2-5 TRBV25-1 TGTGCCAGCAGTGCCCCCGGGGACTCAGGGACCCAGTACTTC CASSAPGDSGTQYF
TRBD1 NA TRBJ2-3 TRBV5-1 TGCGCCAGCAGCCGGGACAGGAGCACAGATACGCAGTATTTT CASSRDRSTDTQYF
TRBD1 NA TRBJ1-6 TRBV6-5 TGTGCCAGCAGTTATTGGGGAGGACAGGGGGCGAGGAATTCACCCCTCCACTTT CASSYWGGQGARNSPLHF
TRBD1 many TRBJ1-1 TRBV5-1 TGTGCCAGCAGCTTAGAGGGGGCGAACACTGAAGCTTTCTTT CASSLEGANTEAFF
TRBD1 NA TRBJ1-4 TRBV15 TGTGCCACCAGCAGGTCGGGACAGGGAAAAAATGAAAAACTGTTTTTT CATSRSGQGKNEKLFF
TRBD2 NA TRBJ2-2 TRBV9 TGTGCCAGCAGCGTAGCACCCCTACTAGCGGGAGTCACCGGGGAGCTGTTTTTT CASSVAPLLAGVTGELFF
TRBD2 NA TRBJ2-7 TRBV11-3 TGTGCCAGCAGCTTAAGAGGGAGGGCGAGCGAGCAGTACTTC CASSLRGRASEQYF
TRBD1 NA TRBJ2-1 TRBV11-2 TGTGCCAGCAGGCTTTTTGGACAGGCTTTTAATGAGCAGTTCTTC CASRLFGQAFNEQFF
TRBD2 NA TRBJ2-7 TRBV10-3 TGTGCCATCAGTGACCGACTAGCGGGCTCTCTCGAGCAGTACTTC CAISDRLAGSLEQYF
TRBD2 NA TRBJ2-7 TRBV20-1 TGCAGTGCTAGGTCGCCTAGCGGGAGAAGATACGAGCAGTACTTC CSARSPSGRRYEQYF
NA NA TRBJ2-5 TRBV20-1 TGCAGTGCTAGAGGAGGGAAGACCCTCAGAGGCGAGACCCAGTACTTC CSARGGKTLRGETQYF
NA few TRBJ2-4 TRBV27 TGTGCCAGCAGTTCGGGACAAGCCAAAAACATTCAGTACTTC CASSSGQAKNIQYF
TRBD1 NA TRBJ1-3 TRBV6-1 TGTGCCAGCAGTAGGGAAACCGGACAGGGCCGAAACACCATATATTTT CASSRETGQGRNTIYF
NA few TRBJ2-5 TRBV6-2/TRBV6-3 TGTGCCAGCAGCCTCTTCAAAGAAGAGACCCAGTACTTC CASSLFKEETQYF
NA NA TRBJ1-2 TRBV27 TGTGCCAGCAGTTTGTCAGAATCCTATGGCTACACCTTC CASSLSESYGYTF
TRBD2 NA TRBJ2-3 TRBV11-2 TGTGCCAGCAGCACAACTAGCGGGGGGGCCTCAGATACGCAGTATTTT CASSTTSGGASDTQYF
NA NA TRBJ1-2 TRBV7-9 TGTGCCAGCAGCCGTATTAACAGACCCGGGGACCACACCTTC CASSRINRPGDHTF
NA few TRBJ1-3 TRBV24-1 TGTGCCACCAGTGATTCACGGGACCCTGGAAACACCATATATTTT CATSDSRDPGNTIYF
TRBD2 NA TRBJ2-1 TRBV6-1 TGTGCCAGCAGGACCGGGGGAGGCGGGGGGGGTGAGCAGTTCTTC CASRTGGGGGGEQFF
TRBD1 few TRBJ1-3 TRBV20-1 TGCAGTGCTAGATCAGGGGGCTCTGGAAACACCATATATTTT CSARSGGSGNTIYF
NA few TRBJ2-7 TRBV7-9 TGTGCCAGCAGCACTAGTACAGGGCGGGGGATCTACGAGCAGTACTTC CASSTSTGRGIYEQYF
TRBD1 NA TRBJ1-2 TRBV7-9 TGTGCCAGCAGCTTAGCTGGCAGGGGGCAAGGCTACACCTTC CASSLAGRGQGYTF
TRBD2 many TRBJ2-3 TRBV12-3/TRBV12-4 TGTGCCAGCAGCCCGGGGACTAGCGGGAGGACAAGGGATACGCAGTATTTT CASSPGTSGRTRDTQYF
NA few TRBJ2-3 TRBV29-1 TGCAGCGTTCTCCGGGACACAGATACGCAGTATTTT CSVLRDTDTQYF
NA NA TRBJ1-4 TRBV14 TGTGCCAGCAGCCGGGAGATCGGTGAAAAACTGTTTTTT CASSREIGEKLFF
NA few TRBJ1-1 TRBV4-1 TGCGCCAGCAACCCCGGGAGACAGTTGAACACTGAAGCTTTCTTT CASNPGRQLNTEAFF
NA NA TRBJ1-5 TRBV5-1 TGCGCCAGCAGCTTGGGAGGATTTGGGGGCAATCAGCCCCAGCATTTT CASSLGGFGGNQPQHF
NA few TRBJ2-7 TRBV7-3 TGTGCCAGCAGCTCGGGACTGTCGTCCCGCGAGCAGTACTTC CASSSGLSSREQYF
NA few TRBJ2-6 TRBV7-9 TGTGCCAGCAGCCTTAGAATCTCTGGGGCCAACGTCCTGACTTTC CASSLRISGANVLTF
TRBD1 NA TRBJ2-7 TRBV12-3/TRBV12-4 TGTGCCAGCAGTTCTAGTTGGAGGACAGGGTTCGAGCAGTACTTC CASSSSWRTGFEQYF
NA few TRBJ1-6 TRBV20-1 TGCAGTGCTGCGGCTCCGGGAATTGAGAGAAATTCACCCCTCCACTTT CSAAAPGIERNSPLHF
NA NA TRBJ1-2 TRBV4-1 TGCGCCAGCAGCCAAGAACGAGTCACAGGGACGGTCTATGGCTACACCTTC CASSQERVTGTVYGYTF
NA NA TRBJ1-5 TRBV27 TGTGCCAGCAGAGTGGGGGCCGGGGGGACCAATCAGCCCCAGCATTTT CASRVGAGGTNQPQHF
TRBD1 few TRBJ2-7 TRBV4-1 TGCGCCAGCAGCCAAGCACAGGGGAGTCCCTACGAGCAGTACTTC CASSQAQGSPYEQYF
NA few TRBJ2-1 TRBV4-1 TGCGCCAGCAGCCAAGATCGGCTAGCCAACTACAATGAGCAGTTCTTC CASSQDRLANYNEQFF
TRBD1 few TRBJ2-2 TRBV5-1 TGCGCCAGCAGCTTGGGCCCTACAGGGGCGAACACCGGGGAGCTGTTTTTT CASSLGPTGANTGELFF
NA few TRBJ2-7 TRBV13 TGTGCCAGCAGCACCCGCGAGTCCTACGAGCAGTACTTC CASSTRESYEQYF
TRBD2 NA TRBJ2-1 TRBV11-2 TGTGCCAGCAGCACGCGGACCGGGACTAGCGGGGGGGCCGGCTCCTACAATGAGCAGTTCTTC CASSTRTGTSGGAGSYNEQFF
NA NA TRBJ1-2 TRBV12-3/TRBV12-4 TGTGCCAGCAGCCTTTACGAGGGCTCTTCTGGCTACACCTTC CASSLYEGSSGYTF
TRBD2 NA TRBJ2-3 TRBV9 TGTGCCAGCAGCCCTGGGACTAGCTCAGATACGCAGTATTTT CASSPGTSSDTQYF
TRBD1 NA TRBJ2-1 TRBV7-9 TGTGCCAGCAGCCCAGAGGGGACAGGGTGGATTTCCAATGAGCAGTTCTTC CASSPEGTGWISNEQFF
TRBD2 NA TRBJ2-1 TRBV5-1 TGCGCCAGCAGCTCCTTTGCTAGTGGGAAGCGGGGTGAGCAGTTCTTC CASSSFASGKRGEQFF
TRBD2 once TRBJ2-1 TRBV7-3 TGTGCCAGCAGCTTAGCGGGGGGGCAGGGTGGTGAGCAGTTCTTC CASSLAGGQGGEQFF
NA NA TRBJ1-5 TRBV3-1 TGTGCCAGCAGCCAAGATCACAGAGTTAGCAATCAGCCCCAGCATTTT CASSQDHRVSNQPQHF
NA NA TRBJ2-3 TRBV11-2 TGTGCCAGCAGCTTAGAAGGGGCCGACCTCACTCGAGATACGCAGTATTTT CASSLEGADLTRDTQYF
NA once TRBJ2-2 TRBV20-1 TGCAGTGCTAGAGGAGACCACACCGGGGAGCTGTTTTTT CSARGDHTGELFF
TRBD1 few TRBJ1-3 TRBV6-5 TGTGCCAGCAGTTACCCGACAGGGGGGAACACCATATATTTT CASSYPTGGNTIYF
NA NA TRBJ1-4 TRBV5-1 TGCGCCAGCAGCTTGTCGATTCCAACTAATGAAAAACTGTTTTTT CASSLSIPTNEKLFF
NA NA TRBJ1-5 TRBV11-2 TGTGCCAGCAGCTATGGCAAGAATCAGCCCCAGCATTTT CASSYGKNQPQHF
NA NA TRBJ1-2 TRBV7-2 TGTGCCAGCAGCTTAGGGCCAGGAAACAACTATGGCTACACCTTC CASSLGPGNNYGYTF